This T cell receptor beta chain is from a study of blood T cell repertoires in COVID-19. Study as a whole: Samples representing acute and convalescent COVID-19 were sourced from the United States, Italy and Spain. PBMCs, B-cell-depleted T cells, or T cells were the source of the cDNA or gDNA that made up the material.

With V trimmed by 1 base and J by 5 bases, 4 bases remained unmatched. Germline loops: CDR1 SGHNT, CDR2 YENEEA. The CDR3 contains 15 residues. Authors' methods: Nucleated cell counts were estimated from reference gene primer amplification. Profiling relied on immunoSEQ multiplex PCR, and the TCRdb table lists in-frame clones only, not all of them. That table gives V, J and clone size, and the DNA gave D and trimming. This sample yields 85,000 to 100,000 clones, of which approximately 85% are seen a single time; roughly 4% belongs to the top ten. This chain joins TRBV11-3 and TRBJ2-5; 10 nucleotides align to TRBD1. The sequencing input was peripheral blood. This receptor was identified in a man between 60 and 70 years old with acute or convalescent COVID-19. As DNA, the CDR3 is TGTGCCAGCAGCTTAGGCGGGACAGGGGTCGAGACCCAGTACTTC. It yields the protein CASSLGGTGVETQYF. Drawing the rest from reference TRBV11-3 and TRBJ2-5, the complete variable domain is EAGVVQSPRYKIIEKKQPVAFWCNPISGHNTLYWYLQNLGQGPELLIRYENEEAVDDSQLPKDRFSAERLKGVDSTLKIQPAELGDSAVYLCASSLGGTGVETQYFGPGTRLLVL.